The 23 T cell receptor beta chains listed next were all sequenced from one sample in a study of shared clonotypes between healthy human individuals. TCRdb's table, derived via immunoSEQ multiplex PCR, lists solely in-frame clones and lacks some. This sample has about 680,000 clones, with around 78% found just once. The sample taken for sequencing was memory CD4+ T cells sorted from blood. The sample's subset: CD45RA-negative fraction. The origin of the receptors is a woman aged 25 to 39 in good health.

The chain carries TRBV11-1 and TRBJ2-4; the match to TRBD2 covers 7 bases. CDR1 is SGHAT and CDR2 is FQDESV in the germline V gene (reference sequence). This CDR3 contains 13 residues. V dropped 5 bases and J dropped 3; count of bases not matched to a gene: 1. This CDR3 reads CASSGLDKNIQYF. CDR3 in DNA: TGTGCCAGCAGCGGACTAGACAAAAACATTCAGTACTTC. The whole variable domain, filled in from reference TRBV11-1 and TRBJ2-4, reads EAEVAQSPRYKITEKSQAVAFWCDPISGHATLYWYRQILGQGPELLVQFQDESVVDDSQLPKDRFSAERLKGVDSTLKIQPAELGDSAMYLCASSGLDKNIQYFGAGTRLSVL.

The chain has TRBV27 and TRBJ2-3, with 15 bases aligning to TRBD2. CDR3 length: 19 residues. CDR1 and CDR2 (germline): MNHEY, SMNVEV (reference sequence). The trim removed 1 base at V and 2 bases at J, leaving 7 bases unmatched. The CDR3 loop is CASSLFGLAGGQPTDTQYF. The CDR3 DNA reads TGTGCCAGCAGTTTATTCGGACTAGCGGGAGGGCAACCCACAGATACGCAGTATTTT.

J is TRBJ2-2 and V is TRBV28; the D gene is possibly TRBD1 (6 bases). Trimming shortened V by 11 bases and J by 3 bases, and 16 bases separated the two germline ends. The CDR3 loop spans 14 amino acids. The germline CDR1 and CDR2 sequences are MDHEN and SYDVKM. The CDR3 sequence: CAGGQNLDTGELFF. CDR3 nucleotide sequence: TGTGCCGGGGGACAAAATCTGGACACCGGGGAGCTGTTTTTT.

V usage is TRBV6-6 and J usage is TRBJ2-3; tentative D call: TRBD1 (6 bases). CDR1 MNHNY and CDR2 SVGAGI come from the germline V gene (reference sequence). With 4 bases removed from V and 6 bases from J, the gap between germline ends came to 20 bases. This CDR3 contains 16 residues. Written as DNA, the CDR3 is TGTGCCAGCAGTTCCTATGGGGGCCGGGATCGGGATACGCAGTATTTT. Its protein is CASSSYGGRDRDTQYF.

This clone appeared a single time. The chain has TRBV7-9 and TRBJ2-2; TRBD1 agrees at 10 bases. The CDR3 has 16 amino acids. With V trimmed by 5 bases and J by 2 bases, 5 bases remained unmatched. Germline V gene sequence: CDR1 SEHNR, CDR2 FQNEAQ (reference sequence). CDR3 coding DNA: TGTGCCAGCAGCGCCGGGACAGGGGACAACACCGGGGAGCTGTTTTTT. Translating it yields CASSAGTGDNTGELFF.

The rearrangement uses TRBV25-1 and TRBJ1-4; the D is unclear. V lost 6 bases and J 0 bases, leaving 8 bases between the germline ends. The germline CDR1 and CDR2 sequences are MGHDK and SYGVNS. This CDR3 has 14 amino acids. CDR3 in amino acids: CASRRGTTNEKLFF. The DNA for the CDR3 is TGTGCCAGCAGGAGAGGGACAACTAATGAAAAACTGTTTTTT.

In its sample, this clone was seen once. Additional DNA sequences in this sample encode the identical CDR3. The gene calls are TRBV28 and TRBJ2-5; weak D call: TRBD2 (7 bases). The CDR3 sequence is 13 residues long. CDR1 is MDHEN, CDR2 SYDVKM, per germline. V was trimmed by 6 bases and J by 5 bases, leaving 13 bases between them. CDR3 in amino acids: CASRLQGGETQYF. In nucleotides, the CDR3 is TGTGCCAGCAGACTACAGGGAGGGGAGACCCAGTACTTC.

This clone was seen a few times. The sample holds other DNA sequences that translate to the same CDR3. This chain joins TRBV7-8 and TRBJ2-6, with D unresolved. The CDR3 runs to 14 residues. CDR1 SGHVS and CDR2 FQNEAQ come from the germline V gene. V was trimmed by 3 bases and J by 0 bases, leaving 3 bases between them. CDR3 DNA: TGTGCCAGCAGCTTGAGCTCTGGGGCCAACGTCCTGACTTTC. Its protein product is CASSLSSGANVLTF.

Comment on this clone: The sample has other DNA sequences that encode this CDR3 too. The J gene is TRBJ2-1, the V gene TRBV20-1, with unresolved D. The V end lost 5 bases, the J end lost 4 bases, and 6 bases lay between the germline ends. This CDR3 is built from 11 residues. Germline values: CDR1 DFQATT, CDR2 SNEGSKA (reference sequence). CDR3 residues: CSARAYNEQFF. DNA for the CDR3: TGCAGTGCTCGGGCTTACAATGAGCAGTTCTTC.

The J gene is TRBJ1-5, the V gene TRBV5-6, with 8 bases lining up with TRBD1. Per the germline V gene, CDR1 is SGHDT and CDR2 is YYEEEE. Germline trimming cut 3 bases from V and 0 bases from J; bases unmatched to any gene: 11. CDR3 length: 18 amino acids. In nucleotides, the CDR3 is TGTGCCAGCAGCTCGGGACAGGTTCCAACTTATAGCAATCAGCCCCAGCATTTT. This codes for CASSSGQVPTYSNQPQHF.

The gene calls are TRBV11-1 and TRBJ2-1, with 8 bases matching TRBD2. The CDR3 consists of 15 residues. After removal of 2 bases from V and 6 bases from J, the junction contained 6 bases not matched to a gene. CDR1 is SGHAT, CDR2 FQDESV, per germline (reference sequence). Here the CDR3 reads CASSLSLAGFNEQFF. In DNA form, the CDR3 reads TGTGCCAGCAGCTTAAGTCTAGCGGGCTTCAATGAGCAGTTCTTC.

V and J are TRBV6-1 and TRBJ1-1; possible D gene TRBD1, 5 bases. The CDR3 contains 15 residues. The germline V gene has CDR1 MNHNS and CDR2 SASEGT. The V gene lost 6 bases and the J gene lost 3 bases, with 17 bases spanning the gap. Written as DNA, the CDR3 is TGTGCCAGCAGGCGCATGGCGGGGGGAGACACTGAAGCTTTCTTT. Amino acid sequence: CASRRMAGGDTEAFF.

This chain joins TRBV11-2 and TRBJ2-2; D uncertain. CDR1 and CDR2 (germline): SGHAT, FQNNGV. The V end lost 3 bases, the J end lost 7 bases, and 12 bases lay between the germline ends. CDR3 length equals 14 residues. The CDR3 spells CASSFGRLGGELFF. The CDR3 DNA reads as TGTGCCAGCAGCTTTGGACGCTTGGGCGGGGAGCTGTTTTTT. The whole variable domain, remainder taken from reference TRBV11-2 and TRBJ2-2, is EAGVAQSPRYKIIEKRQSVAFWCNPISGHATLYWYQQILGQGPKLLIQFQNNGVVDDSQLPKDRFSAERLKGVDSTLKIQPAKLEDSAVYLCASSFGRLGGELFFGEGSRLTVL.

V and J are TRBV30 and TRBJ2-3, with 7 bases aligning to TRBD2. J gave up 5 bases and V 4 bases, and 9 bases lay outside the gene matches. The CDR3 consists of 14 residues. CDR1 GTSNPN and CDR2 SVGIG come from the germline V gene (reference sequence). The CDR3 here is CAWNVWEGRDTQYF. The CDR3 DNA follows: TGTGCCTGGAACGTCTGGGAGGGGCGAGATACGCAGTATTTT.

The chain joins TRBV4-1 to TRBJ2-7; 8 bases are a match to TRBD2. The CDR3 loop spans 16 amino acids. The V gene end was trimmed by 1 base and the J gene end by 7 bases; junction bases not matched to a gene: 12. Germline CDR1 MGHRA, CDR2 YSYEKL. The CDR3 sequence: CASSQAPKRELGEQYF. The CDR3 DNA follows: TGCGCCAGCAGCCAAGCCCCAAAGCGGGAGTTAGGTGAGCAGTACTTC.

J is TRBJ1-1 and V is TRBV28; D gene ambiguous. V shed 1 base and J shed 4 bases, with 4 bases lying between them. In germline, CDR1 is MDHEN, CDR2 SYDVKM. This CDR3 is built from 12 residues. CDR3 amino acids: CASSLSLTEAFF. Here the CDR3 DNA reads TGTGCCAGCAGTTTATCTCTCACTGAAGCTTTCTTT.

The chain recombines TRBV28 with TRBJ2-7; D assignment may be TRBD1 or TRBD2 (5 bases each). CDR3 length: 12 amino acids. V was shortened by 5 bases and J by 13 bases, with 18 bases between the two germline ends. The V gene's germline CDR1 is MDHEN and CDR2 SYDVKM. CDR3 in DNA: TGTGCCAGCAGTACGCAGGGAGTTTTCGGTTACTTC. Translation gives CASSTQGVFGYF. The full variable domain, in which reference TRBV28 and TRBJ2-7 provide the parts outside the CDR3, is DVKVTQSSRYLVKRTGEKVFLECVQDMDHENMFWYRQDPGLGLRLIYFSYDVKMKEKGDIPEGYSVSREKKERFSLILESASTNQTSMYLCASSTQGVFGYFGPGTRLTVT.

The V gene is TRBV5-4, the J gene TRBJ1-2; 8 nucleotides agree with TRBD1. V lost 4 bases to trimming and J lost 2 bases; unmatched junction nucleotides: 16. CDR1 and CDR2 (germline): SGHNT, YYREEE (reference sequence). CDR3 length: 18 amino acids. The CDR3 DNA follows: TGTGCCAGCAGCAGAGAGTTGGCGTCAGGGGGCAGGAACTATGGCTACACCTTC. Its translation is CASSRELASGGRNYGYTF.

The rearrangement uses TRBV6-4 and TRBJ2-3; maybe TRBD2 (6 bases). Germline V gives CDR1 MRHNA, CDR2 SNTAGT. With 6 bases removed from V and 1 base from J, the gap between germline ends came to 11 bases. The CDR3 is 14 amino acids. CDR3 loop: CASSRPGGTDTQYF. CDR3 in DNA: TGTGCCAGCAGCCGGCCGGGGGGCACAGATACGCAGTATTTT.

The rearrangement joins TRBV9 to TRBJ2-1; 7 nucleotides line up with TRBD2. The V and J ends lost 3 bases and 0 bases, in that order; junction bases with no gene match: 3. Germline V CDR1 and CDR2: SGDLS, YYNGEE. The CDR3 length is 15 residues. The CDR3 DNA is TGTGCCAGCAGCGGATCTAGCGGCTCCTACAATGAGCAGTTCTTC. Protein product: CASSGSSGSYNEQFF. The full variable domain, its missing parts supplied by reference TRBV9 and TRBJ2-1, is DSGVTQTPKHLITATGQRVTLRCSPRSGDLSVYWYQQSLDQGLQFLIQYYNGEERAKGNILERFSAQQFPDLHSELNLSSLELGDSALYFCASSGSSGSYNEQFFGPGTRLTVL.

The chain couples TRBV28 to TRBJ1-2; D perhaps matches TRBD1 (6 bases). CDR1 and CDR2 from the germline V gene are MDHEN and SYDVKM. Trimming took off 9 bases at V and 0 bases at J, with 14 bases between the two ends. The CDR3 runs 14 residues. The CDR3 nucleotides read TGTGCCAGTGGGCAAGGGGGGTCTAACTATGGCTACACCTTC. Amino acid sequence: CASGQGGSNYGYTF.

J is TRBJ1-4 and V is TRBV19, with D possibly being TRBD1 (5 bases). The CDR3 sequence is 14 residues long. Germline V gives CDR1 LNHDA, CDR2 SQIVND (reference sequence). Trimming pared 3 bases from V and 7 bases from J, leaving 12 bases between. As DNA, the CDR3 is TGTGCCAGTAGTATCCTGGGGACCATTGAAAAACTGTTTTTT. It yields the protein CASSILGTIEKLFF.

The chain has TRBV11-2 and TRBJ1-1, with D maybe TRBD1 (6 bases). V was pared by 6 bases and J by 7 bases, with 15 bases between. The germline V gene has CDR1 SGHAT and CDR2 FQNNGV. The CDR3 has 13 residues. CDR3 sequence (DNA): TGTGCCAGCAGGCATTCGGGGGGCCTTGAAGCTTTCTTT. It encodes CASRHSGGLEAFF.